This TCR beta chain was documented in a study of shared clonotypes between healthy human individuals. Whole-study context: A couple of women and three men aged 18 to 49 served as donors. Findings of the study overall: Sharing across a few donors was seen in 4% to 6.5% of naive CD4 clonotypes. Tissue TCR repertoires likely differ from these blood-only repertoires.

Germline lookup yields CDR1 SNHLY and CDR2 FYNNEI. Trimming at V came to 3 bases and at J to 5 bases, leaving 9 bases not matched to a gene. The CDR3 consists of 16 residues. In the naive CD8 group, cells lacked CD45RO and were positively selected for CCR7, so terminally differentiated effector memory CD45RA+ cells were left out. Per the original data handling: ImmunoSEQ output held junction-only sequences without quality scores, so filtering differed. Assay: immunoSEQ multiplex PCR; the TCRdb copy retains only in-frame clones and omits some. The V and J calls and clone size were taken over from that table, and D and trimming were inferred from the DNA. The data contain 2 million to 2.5 million clones, approximately 94% of them seen just once; the ten biggest clones take up roughly 1%. On this clone itself: The antigen remains undetermined.

Sample: naive CD8+ T cells sorted from blood. V gene TRBV2 combines with J gene TRBJ2-3; TRBD2 agrees at 9 bases. The TCR originated in a man aged 18 to 35 in good health. This CDR3 is CASSDRLAGWLDTQYF. CDR3 in DNA: TGTGCCAGCAGTGATCGGCTAGCGGGATGGTTAGATACGCAGTATTTT.